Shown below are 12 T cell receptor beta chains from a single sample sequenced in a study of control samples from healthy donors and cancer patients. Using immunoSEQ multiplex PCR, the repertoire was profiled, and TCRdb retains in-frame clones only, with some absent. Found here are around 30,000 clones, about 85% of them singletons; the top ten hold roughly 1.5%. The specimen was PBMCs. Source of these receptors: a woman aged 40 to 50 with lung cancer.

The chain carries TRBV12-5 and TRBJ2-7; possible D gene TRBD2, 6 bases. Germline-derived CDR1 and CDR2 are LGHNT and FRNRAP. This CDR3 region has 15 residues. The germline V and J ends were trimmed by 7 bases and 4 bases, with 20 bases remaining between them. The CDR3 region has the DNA TGTGCTAGTGTTTCAGGTGGGACTGCGCGATACGAGCAGTACTTC. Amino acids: CASVSGGTARYEQYF.

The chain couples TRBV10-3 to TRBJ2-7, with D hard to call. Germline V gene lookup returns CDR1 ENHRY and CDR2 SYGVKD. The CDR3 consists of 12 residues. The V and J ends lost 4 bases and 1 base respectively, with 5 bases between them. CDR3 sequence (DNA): TGTGCCATCAGTGTGTCATCCTACGAGCAGTACTTC. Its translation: CAISVSSYEQYF.

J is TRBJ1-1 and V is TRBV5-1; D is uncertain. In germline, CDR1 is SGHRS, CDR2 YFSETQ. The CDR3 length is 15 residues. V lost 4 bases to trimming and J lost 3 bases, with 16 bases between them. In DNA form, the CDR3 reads TGCGCCAGCAGCCCCAGAGTAGGGCATGACACTGAAGCTTTCTTT. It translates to CASSPRVGHDTEAFF.

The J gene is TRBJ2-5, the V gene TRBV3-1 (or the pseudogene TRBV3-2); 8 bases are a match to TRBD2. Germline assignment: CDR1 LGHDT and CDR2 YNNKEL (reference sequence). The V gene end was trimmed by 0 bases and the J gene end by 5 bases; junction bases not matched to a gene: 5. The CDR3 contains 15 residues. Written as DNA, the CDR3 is TGTGCCAGCAGCCAAGAACTCGGGGGGGCGGAGACCCAGTACTTC. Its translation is CASSQELGGAETQYF.

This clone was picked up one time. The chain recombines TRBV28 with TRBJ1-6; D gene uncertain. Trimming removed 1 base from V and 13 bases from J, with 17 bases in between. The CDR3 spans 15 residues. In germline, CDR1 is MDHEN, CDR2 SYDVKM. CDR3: CASSLFETFGEPLHF. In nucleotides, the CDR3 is TGTGCCAGCAGTTTATTCGAAACCTTTGGGGAGCCCCTCCACTTT.

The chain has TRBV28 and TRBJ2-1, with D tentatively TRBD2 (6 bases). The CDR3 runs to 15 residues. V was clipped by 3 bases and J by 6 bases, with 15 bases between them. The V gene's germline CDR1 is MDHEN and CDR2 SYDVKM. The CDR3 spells CASSFWEESRNEQFF. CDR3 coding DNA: TGTGCCAGCAGTTTCTGGGAGGAGAGTCGCAATGAGCAGTTCTTC.

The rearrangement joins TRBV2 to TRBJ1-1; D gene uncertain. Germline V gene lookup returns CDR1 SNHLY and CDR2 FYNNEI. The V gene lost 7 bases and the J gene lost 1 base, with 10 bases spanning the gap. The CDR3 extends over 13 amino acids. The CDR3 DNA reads TGTGCCAGCACCATTCGAGGGAACACTGAAGCTTTCTTT. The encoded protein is CASTIRGNTEAFF.

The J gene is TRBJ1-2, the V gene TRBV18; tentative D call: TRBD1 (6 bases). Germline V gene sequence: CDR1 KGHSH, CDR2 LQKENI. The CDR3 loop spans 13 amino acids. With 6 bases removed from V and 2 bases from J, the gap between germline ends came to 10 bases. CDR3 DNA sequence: TGTGCCAGCTCTTACGGACAGAACTATGGCTACACCTTC. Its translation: CASSYGQNYGYTF.

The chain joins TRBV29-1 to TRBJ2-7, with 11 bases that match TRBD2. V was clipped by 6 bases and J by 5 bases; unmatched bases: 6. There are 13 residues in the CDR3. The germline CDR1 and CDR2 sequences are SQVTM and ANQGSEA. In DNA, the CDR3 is TGCAGCGTCGCTAGCGGGGGGCTCAACGAGCAGTACTTC. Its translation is CSVASGGLNEQYF.

Written as DNA, the CDR3 is TGTGCCTGGAGTGTTGAGGGATTCGAAGCTTTCTTT. Amino acids: CAWSVEGFEAFF. The genes are TRBV30 and TRBJ1-1; D remains ambiguous. Germline CDR1 reads GTSNPN; CDR2 reads SVGIG (reference sequence). With 0 bases removed from V and 8 bases from J, the gap between germline ends came to 10 bases. The CDR3 loop spans 12 amino acids.

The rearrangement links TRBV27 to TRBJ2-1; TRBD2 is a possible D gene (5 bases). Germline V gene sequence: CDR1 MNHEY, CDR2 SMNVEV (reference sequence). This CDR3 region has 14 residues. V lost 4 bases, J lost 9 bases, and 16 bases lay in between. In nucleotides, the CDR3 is TGTGCCAGCAGTTCCCTCAGTGGGAGTCGTGAGCAGTTCTTC. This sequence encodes CASSSLSGSREQFF.

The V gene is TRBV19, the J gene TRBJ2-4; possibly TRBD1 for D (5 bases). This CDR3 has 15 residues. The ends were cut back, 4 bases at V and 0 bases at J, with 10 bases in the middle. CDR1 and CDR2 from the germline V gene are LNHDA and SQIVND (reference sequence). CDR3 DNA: TGTGCCAGTAGTACGGCAGGGCTAGCCAAAAACATTCAGTACTTC. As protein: CASSTAGLAKNIQYF.